Given below is one T cell receptor (beta chain) in context. Its antigen remains unidentified. No much larger clonotype is one base removed from it; base qualities were not supplied. The data are from a study of T cells after posttransplantation cyclophosphamide listed by TCRdb under 2016. Turning to the overall study: Using TRB sequencing, the study followed how the T cell repertoire rebuilt after myeloablative bone marrow transplantation with posttransplantation cyclophosphamide given as GVHD prophylaxis. Antigen receptor sequencing covered samples from 30 to 40 PTCy-treated patients and over 15 of their related bone marrow donors. Blood from every one of the 30 or so PTCy patients who had 1-year posttransplant specimens underwent TRB sequencing. Up to about 3 additional blood samples from 2 to 5.2 years after transplant were also TRB-sequenced in 3 patients, as was pretransplant blood from a handful of patients. Because TRA and TRB clonality correlated tightly in about 9 samples, the subsequent TCR analyses were limited to TRB only. Public TRB sequences were checked against a database of over 3,000 sequences associated with responses to pathogens, tumor antigens, self-antigens and alloantigens. What the authors observed across the whole study: Across the roughly 48 patients, TRB clonality was highly associated with recipient CMV seropositivity and CMV reactivation, and diversity with PTCy was similar to that in the CNI/methotrexate controls. The TRB repertoires of T cells infiltrating skin or GI tract showed only limited overlap with the TRB repertoires of T cells in blood. At 1-2 months, donor-recipient similarity was low but rose over the first year, and the later blood repertoires were often dominated by donor CD8+ memory clones.

The PTCy-treated patients were enrolled in a prospective multi-institutional clinical trial. Peripheral blood and bone marrow mononuclear cells were isolated by Ficoll-Hypaque density centrifugation and cryopreserved. The V end loses 5 bases and the J end loses 5 bases, and a stretch of 8 bases separates them. CDR1 and CDR2, looked up from the germline V gene, are SGHTA and FQGNSA. The cysteine opens and the phenylalanine closes a CDR3 of 12 amino acids. The sequence is cut down to CDR3 DNA, 36 bases in frame from base 1. TRB sequencing used genomic DNA with the immunoSEQ assay at survey resolution or the hsTCRB kit. The original methods were these. The immunoSEQ software handled initial read processing, and the LymphoSeq R package was used for repertoire analyses. Clonality was calculated as 1 minus normalized Shannon entropy, and the Gini coefficient was also calculated for each TRB dataset. Phenotypes of unsorted samples were inferred by mapping TRB sequences from sorted subsets of the recipient or donor onto the same recipient's unsorted samples. TCRdb re-hosts the immuneACCESS table, in-frame sequences only. Its copies lack some clones; in the studies checked, an unresolved V gene accounts for under half of them, and the cause for the rest is not known. The DNA gave D and trimming, while V, J and clone size come from that table. The sample contains 25,000 to 35,000 clones, 85% to 90% of them found a single time. The top ten clones comprise more than 13% of the sample.

The rearrangement joined TRBV7-2 to TRBJ2-3, with the identity of the D gene unclear. This clonotype originated in a woman aged 40 to 50 with a blood cancer, CMV-positive, and with a related stem cell donor. The sequenced sample consisted of PBMCs. The DNA is as follows: TGTGCCAGCAGCCCCTTACAAGATACGCAGTATTTT. This yields the protein CASSPLQDTQYF.